This TCR beta chain was sequenced for a study of Tregs in tolerant kidney transplant recipients. Study findings and constraints: Tregs expanded with activated donor B cells seemed most donor-specific. The small number of patients limits these findings pending further validation.

This clone has a handful of counts. Its antigen is unknown. Unstimulated Tregs (CD4+CD25+CD127-) and CD4+CD25- non-Tregs were sorted from PBMCs. Measured with immunoSEQ multiplex PCR; TCRdb has only the in-frame clones, and not every one. The sample has some 250,000 clones; about 80% are singletons. Germline loops: CDR1 SNHLY, CDR2 FYNNEI. CDR3 length: 13 amino acids. V lost 2 bases to trimming and J lost 3 bases, with 7 bases between them. The chain joins TRBV2 to TRBJ1-1; D is uncertain. This clonotype was obtained from a human donor in good health. Specimen: CD4+ T cells from blood. The CDR3 sequence is CASSENGDTEAFF. The CDR3 nucleotides read TGTGCCAGCAGTGAAAATGGAGACACTGAAGCTTTCTTT.